This T cell receptor (beta chain) was recovered during a study of blood T cell repertoires in COVID-19. Across the whole study: The United States, Italy and Spain provided the acute and convalescent COVID-19 samples.

About this clone itself: The junction departs from germline at one end; a sequencing error may be responsible.

The CDR3 totals 11 residues. CDR1 is ENHRY and CDR2 is SYGVKD in the germline V gene. Original methodology: Using reference gene primer amplification, nucleated cell counts were estimated. Clones were read by immunoSEQ multiplex PCR, and TCRdb kept only the in-frame ones, dropping some. The V and J calls and the clone size are those of that table, but D and trimming were determined from the DNA. The repertoire holds more than 15,000 clones, with around 73% as singletons. The rearrangement uses TRBV10-3 and TRBJ2-7; 7 bases fit TRBD2. The specimen was peripheral blood. This TCR came from a man aged 60-69 years with active or convalescent COVID-19. CDR3 residues: CAISEGRGSDF. The DNA of the CDR3 is TGTGCCATCAGTGAAGGGAGGGGTTCGGACTTC.